One sample yielded the 16 T cell receptor beta chains listed below, sequenced in a study of blood T cell repertoires in COVID-19. Here immunoSEQ multiplex PCR was the method, and the copy in TCRdb shows in-frame clones only, minus some. The table lists some 70,000 clones, roughly 84% of them singletons. The specimen was peripheral blood. These receptors were obtained from a man aged 45-65 years with active COVID-19.

The chain carries TRBV7-6 and TRBJ2-2; 9 bases agree with TRBD2. CDR3 size: 16 residues. With V trimmed by 1 base and J by 5 bases, 5 bases remained unmatched. CDR1 and CDR2 from the germline V gene are SGHVS and FNYEAQ. The CDR3 coding sequence is TGTGCCAGCAGCTTAGGGCTAGCGGGGATTACCGGGGAGCTGTTTTTT. This sequence encodes CASSLGLAGITGELFF.

The V and J genes are TRBV29-1 and TRBJ1-2, with D unclear. The CDR3 is 14 amino acids. The V and J ends lost 6 bases and 3 bases respectively, with 17 bases between them. Germline V gene sequence: CDR1 SQVTM, CDR2 ANQGSEA. CDR3 sequence (DNA): TGCAGCGTCATAGTGAGGGCAAACGACTATGGCTACACCTTC. Translated, it gives CSVIVRANDYGYTF.

The chain joins TRBV2 to TRBJ2-7; the D gene is possibly TRBD1 (5 bases). Trimming cost V 4 bases and J 2 bases, with 12 bases left between them. The CDR3 contains 14 residues. Germline V gives CDR1 SNHLY, CDR2 FYNNEI. CDR3 DNA sequence: TGTGCCAGCAGTGGGACACCTAATCCCTACGAGCAGTACTTC. Amino acids: CASSGTPNPYEQYF.

This clone was detected only once. This chain uses TRBV6-5 with TRBJ2-5, with 8 bases aligning to TRBD1. The J segment lost 1 base and the V segment lost 9 bases, leaving 7 bases of the junction unmatched. There are 14 residues in the CDR3. Germline values: CDR1 MNHEY, CDR2 SVGAGI. CDR3 protein: CASKITGGQETQYF. The CDR3, as DNA: TGTGCCAGTAAAATTACAGGGGGCCAAGAGACCCAGTACTTC.

This sequence joins TRBV7-2 and TRBJ2-1; 7 bases are shared with TRBD2. Germline CDR1 reads SGHTA; CDR2 reads FQGNSA. Trimming cost V 8 bases and J 3 bases; bases outside gene matches: 4. The CDR3 runs to 13 residues. The CDR3, as DNA: TGTGCCAGCCGGGACTATGTCTACAATGAGCAGTTCTTC. Encoded protein: CASRDYVYNEQFF. Based on the CDR3 plus reference TRBV7-2 and TRBJ2-1, the full variable domain is GAGVSQSPSNKVTEKGKDVELRCDPISGHTALYWYRQSLGQGLEFLIYFQGNSAPDKSGLPSDRFSAERTGGSVSTLTIQRTQQEDSAVYLCASRDYVYNEQFFGPGTRLTVL.

Points on this clone: This sample also contains other DNA sequences that code for the same CDR3. The chain links TRBV27 to TRBJ1-2; TRBD1 matches at 10 bases. Germline values: CDR1 MNHEY, CDR2 SMNVEV (reference sequence). V lost 4 bases and J lost 2; bases outside the gene matches: 10. The CDR3 loop spans 17 amino acids. CDR3 protein: CASSSHSTGGANYGYTF. In nucleotides, the CDR3 is TGTGCCAGCAGTTCCCACTCGACAGGGGGCGCGAACTATGGCTACACCTTC.

The V call is TRBV30, the J call TRBJ1-1; weak D call: TRBD1 (6 bases). CDR3 length: 13 residues. V was trimmed by 0 bases and J by 10 bases, leaving 15 bases between them. CDR1 is GTSNPN and CDR2 is SVGIG in the germline V gene (reference sequence). The CDR3 protein is CAWSVKGGVRAFF. CDR3 in DNA: TGTGCCTGGAGTGTTAAAGGGGGGGTTCGAGCTTTCTTT. Full variable domain (missing parts from reference TRBV30 and TRBJ1-1): SQTIHQWPATLVQPVGSPLSLECTVEGTSNPNLYWYRQAAGRGLQLLFYSVGIGQISSEVPQNLSASRPQDRQFILSSKKLLLSDSGFYLCAWSVKGGVRAFFGQGTRLTVV.

J is TRBJ2-5 and V is TRBV4-1; no firm D call. Germline V CDR1 and CDR2: MGHRA, YSYEKL. There are 12 residues in the CDR3. V lost 1 base to trimming and J lost 9 bases, with 9 bases between them. The CDR3 bases are TGCGCCAGCAGCCAAGCGAGCGAGCCCCAGTACTTC. Translation: CASSQASEPQYF.

The gene calls are TRBV7-2 and TRBJ2-7; tentative D call: TRBD1 (7 bases). This CDR3 is built from 15 residues. The germline gives CDR1 SGHTA, CDR2 FQGNSA. V lost 5 bases and J 1 base, leaving 15 bases between the germline ends. The CDR3 coding sequence is TGTGCCAGCAGCCACCGGGACAGCGGGTCCTACGAGCAGTACTTC. Protein sequence: CASSHRDSGSYEQYF. Using reference TRBV7-2 and TRBJ2-7 for the parts outside the CDR3, the full variable domain is GAGVSQSPSNKVTEKGKDVELRCDPISGHTALYWYRQSLGQGLEFLIYFQGNSAPDKSGLPSDRFSAERTGGSVSTLTIQRTQQEDSAVYLCASSHRDSGSYEQYFGPGTRLTVT.

The V gene is TRBV5-6, the J gene TRBJ1-4, with 9 bases aligning to TRBD1. Germline V CDR1 and CDR2: SGHDT, YYEEEE. This CDR3 region has 16 residues. V lost 2 bases, J lost 1 base, and 3 bases stayed unmatched. In nucleotides, the CDR3 is TGTGCCAGCAGCTTATACAGGGGGCAAACTAATGAAAAACTGTTTTTT. It is translated as CASSLYRGQTNEKLFF. The full variable domain, in which reference TRBV5-6 and TRBJ1-4 provide the parts outside the CDR3, is DAGVTQSPTHLIKTRGQQVTLRCSPKSGHDTVSWYQQALGQGPQFIFQYYEEEERQRGNFPDRFSGHQFPNYSSELNVNALLLGDSALYLCASSLYRGQTNEKLFFGSGTQLSVL.

The chain couples TRBV6-4 to TRBJ2-1; perhaps TRBD1 as D (6 bases). Germline CDR1 is MRHNA and CDR2 is SNTAGT. Trimming left V 6 bases short and J 0 bases short, with 9 bases between. This CDR3 is 14 amino acids long. CDR3 residues: CASRTQGSYNEQFF. CDR3 in DNA: TGTGCCAGCAGGACACAGGGCTCCTACAATGAGCAGTTCTTC.

This clone appeared a single time. CDR3 amino acids: CAWSVIPGSEQYF. The CDR3 region has the DNA TGTGCCTGGAGTGTAATTCCGGGGTCCGAGCAGTACTTC. The chain has TRBV30 and TRBJ2-7; D may be TRBD2 (5 bases). The V gene lost 0 bases and the J gene lost 6 bases, with 12 bases spanning the gap. CDR3 length equals 13 residues. Germline CDR1 reads GTSNPN; CDR2 reads SVGIG (reference sequence).

This chain joins TRBV27 and TRBJ2-6; 9 nucleotides line up with TRBD1. Germline lookup yields CDR1 MNHEY and CDR2 SMNVEV (reference sequence). V was clipped by 2 bases and J by 10 bases; unmatched bases: 12. The CDR3 spans 17 residues. CDR3 coding DNA: TGTGCCAGCAGTTTAATCGGTGGGGACAGGGCAAGGAACGTCCTGACTTTC. Translated, it gives CASSLIGGDRARNVLTF.

This chain connects TRBV11-2 to TRBJ2-5, with TRBD2 matching 7 bases. V was clipped by 0 bases and J by 4 bases; unmatched bases: 5. CDR1 SGHAT and CDR2 FQNNGV come from the germline V gene. The CDR3 contains 15 residues. CDR3: CASSLERGRGETQYF. CDR3 nucleotide sequence: TGTGCCAGCAGCTTAGAACGCGGGAGAGGAGAGACCCAGTACTTC.

V is TRBV2 and J is TRBJ1-4; tentatively, D is TRBD1 (5 bases). The CDR3 covers 16 residues. The V end lost 3 bases, the J end lost 8 bases, and 19 bases lay between the germline ends. The germline CDR1 and CDR2 sequences are SNHLY and FYNNEI. Here the CDR3 DNA reads TGTGCCAGCAGTGATGGGACTGCACTCTACAGAGAAAAACTGTTTTTT. Residues: CASSDGTALYREKLFF.

This clone was detected only once. CDR3 residues: CASRSGTGPFQETQYF. The CDR3 DNA reads as TGTGCCAGCAGGTCCGGGACAGGGCCATTCCAAGAGACCCAGTACTTC. This sequence joins TRBV28 and TRBJ2-5; the match to TRBD1 covers 9 bases. The germline gives CDR1 MDHEN, CDR2 SYDVKM. The CDR3 is 16 residues long. Trimming removed 6 bases from V and 1 base from J; junction bases left unmatched: 9.